This entry lists 5 T cell receptor beta chains sequenced from one sample in a study of molecular identifiers for immune sequencing clone quantification. TCRdb re-called the PCR reads with MiXCR, one entry per CDR3 protein. Of around 480,000 distinct CDR3 sequences in the sample, about 25% were seen once. Sequenced input: naive CD8+ T cells from blood, with Jurkat cell RNA spiked in. The sample's subset: FACS-sorted CD8+CD4-CCR7+CD45RA+ naive T cells. The receptors were gathered from a human donor in good health. Some libraries in this study had Jurkat cell RNA spiked in.

This clonotype was counted between two and nine times. The chain links TRBV19 to TRBJ1-1; perhaps TRBD1 as D (6 bases). V was trimmed by 7 bases and J by 4 bases, leaving 16 bases between them. The V gene's germline CDR1 is LNHDA and CDR2 SQIVND (reference sequence). The CDR3 totals 14 residues. The DNA of the CDR3 is TGTGCCAGTACTCTAAATCAGGGGTTCACTGAAGCTTTCTTT. Translated, it gives CASTLNQGFTEAFF.

This clonotype appeared a few times. The V call is TRBV7-2, the J call TRBJ2-5; D remains unclear. Germline V gives CDR1 SGHTA, CDR2 FQGNSA. CDR3 size: 14 residues. The germline V and J ends were trimmed by 5 bases and 1 base, with 11 bases remaining between them. The CDR3 region is CASSPNGPQETQYF. The CDR3 DNA sequence: TGTGCCAGCAGCCCTAACGGCCCCCAAGAGACCCAGTACTTC. The entire variable domain, with the rest obtained from reference TRBV7-2 and TRBJ2-5, is as follows: GAGVSQSPSNKVTEKGKDVELRCDPISGHTALYWYRQSLGQGLEFLIYFQGNSAPDKSGLPSDRFSAERTGGSVSTLTIQRTQQEDSAVYLCASSPNGPQETQYFGPGTRLLVL.

The chain is built from TRBV13 and TRBJ2-3; D call uncertain. V lost 0 bases to trimming and J lost 5 bases, with 9 bases between them. Germline CDR1 is PRHDT and CDR2 is FYEKMQ (reference sequence). The CDR3 spans 14 residues. CDR3 in amino acids: CASSLGQFVDTQYF. The CDR3 DNA sequence: TGTGCCAGCAGCTTAGGCCAGTTTGTAGATACGCAGTATTTT.

The V and J genes are TRBV7-8 and TRBJ1-2, with TRBD1 matching 9 bases. The CDR3 consists of 17 residues. The junction had 14 bases not matched to a gene; V was cut back by 3 bases and J by 6 bases. Germline lookup yields CDR1 SGHVS and CDR2 FQNEAQ. CDR3 in amino acids: CASSFYSSGQGYNGYTF. The CDR3 bases are TGTGCCAGCAGCTTTTATTCTTCGGGACAGGGATATAATGGCTACACCTTC.

This clonotype has more than one count but fewer than ten. This sequence joins TRBV5-6 and TRBJ2-7; D is tentatively TRBD1 or TRBD2 (7 bases each). In germline, CDR1 is SGHDT, CDR2 YYEEEE. CDR3 length: 16 residues. V was clipped by 0 bases and J by 2 bases, with 15 bases between them. The CDR3 here is CASSLVGGTATYEQYF. As DNA, the CDR3 is TGTGCCAGCAGCTTGGTGGGGGGGACAGCCACCTACGAGCAGTACTTC.